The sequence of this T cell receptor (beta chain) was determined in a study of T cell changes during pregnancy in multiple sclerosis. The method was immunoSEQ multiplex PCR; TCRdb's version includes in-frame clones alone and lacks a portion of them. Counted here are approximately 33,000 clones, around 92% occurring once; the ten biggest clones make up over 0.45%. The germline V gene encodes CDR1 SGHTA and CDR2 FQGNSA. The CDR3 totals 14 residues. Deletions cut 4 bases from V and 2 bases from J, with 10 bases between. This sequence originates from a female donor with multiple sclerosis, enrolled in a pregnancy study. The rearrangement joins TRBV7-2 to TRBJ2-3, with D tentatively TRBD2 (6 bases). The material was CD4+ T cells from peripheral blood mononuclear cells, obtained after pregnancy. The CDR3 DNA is TGTGCCAGCAGCTATGCGGGACTCACAGATACGCAGTATTTT. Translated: CASSYAGLTDTQYF.